Each of the 15 T cell receptor beta chains below was sequenced from the same sample in a study of preoperative IRX-2 immunotherapy in early breast cancer. Indicated treatment: preoperative locoregional IRX-2 cytokine immunotherapy. Assay: immunoSEQ multiplex PCR; the TCRdb copy retains only in-frame clones and omits some. The repertoire includes 25,000 to 30,000 clones, 82% of them detected once, and 3% to 3.5% sits in the top ten. The sample here was taken from a patient treated with IRX-2 immunotherapy. Every receptor here comes from a human donor with breast cancer.

The chain employs TRBV19 and TRBJ2-3; maybe TRBD2 (5 bases). Per the germline V gene, CDR1 is LNHDA and CDR2 is SQIVND (reference sequence). Deletions cut 2 bases from V and 3 bases from J, with 9 bases between. This CDR3 comprises 14 residues. CDR3 loop: CASSIPRGTDTQYF. The CDR3 DNA is TGTGCCAGTAGTATACCGAGAGGGACAGATACGCAGTATTTT.

V gene TRBV6-8 combines with J gene TRBJ2-1; 7 bases agree with TRBD2. Germline trimming cut 0 bases from V and 12 bases from J; bases unmatched to any gene: 5. CDR1 is MNHGY, CDR2 SAAAGT, per germline. The CDR3 runs 13 residues. The chain's CDR3 is CASSYSLREGQFF. CDR3 nucleotides: TGTGCCAGCAGTTACTCGCTGAGGGAGGGGCAGTTCTTC.

The chain uses TRBV6-8 and TRBJ1-1; the D gene is possibly TRBD1 (5 bases). Per germline, CDR1 MNHGY and CDR2 SAAAGT. V was clipped by 6 bases and J by 6 bases, with 20 bases between them. The CDR3 contains 15 residues. DNA of the CDR3: TGTGCCAGCAGACCTGCGTGGGGGGTCATGGCTGAAGCTTTCTTT. Its translation: CASRPAWGVMAEAFF.

The rearrangement uses TRBV29-1 and TRBJ2-1; D is perhaps TRBD1 or TRBD2 (5 bases each). CDR1 and CDR2 from the germline V gene are SQVTM and ANQGSEA. V shed 7 bases and J shed 0 bases, with 16 bases lying between them. There are 15 residues in the CDR3. The CDR3 DNA is TGCAGCGCCTTGGGACGGTGGTCCTCCTACAATGAGCAGTTCTTC. Translation gives CSALGRWSSYNEQFF.

The chain carries TRBV11-1 and TRBJ1-2; 7 positions agree with TRBD1. Trimming cost V 4 bases and J 4 bases; bases outside gene matches: 9. Looked up from germline, CDR1 is SGHAT and CDR2 is FQDESV (reference sequence). CDR3 size: 15 residues. The CDR3 nucleotides read TGTGCCAGCAGCTCCCGGACAGGCCCTGCCTATGGCTACACCTTC. Translated, it gives CASSSRTGPAYGYTF.

The gene calls are TRBV11-3 and TRBJ1-2, with D hard to call. This CDR3 spans 15 amino acids. CDR1 is SGHNT, CDR2 YENEEA, per germline. V was cut by 1 base and J by 0 bases, with 9 bases left in between. CDR3 DNA: TGTGCCAGCAGCTTAGGGCAGGTAGCTAACTATGGCTACACCTTC. Encoded protein: CASSLGQVANYGYTF.

The chain recombines TRBV28 with TRBJ1-1; D not certain. Germline-derived CDR1 and CDR2 are MDHEN and SYDVKM. The CDR3 has 13 amino acids. V dropped 1 base and J dropped 5 bases, with 8 bases sitting between them. Here the CDR3 reads CASSLLVRTEAFF. The CDR3 DNA reads as TGTGCCAGCAGTTTATTGGTGAGGACTGAAGCTTTCTTT. The whole variable domain, filled in from reference TRBV28 and TRBJ1-1, reads DVKVTQSSRYLVKRTGEKVFLECVQDMDHENMFWYRQDPGLGLRLIYFSYDVKMKEKGDIPEGYSVSREKKERFSLILESASTNQTSMYLCASSLLVRTEAFFGQGTRLTVV.

The rearrangement links TRBV5-1 to TRBJ1-5; D gene ambiguous. The CDR3 has 14 amino acids. CDR1 and CDR2 (germline): SGHRS, YFSETQ. The V and J ends lost 2 bases and 3 bases respectively, with 9 bases between them. The CDR3 region is CASSLAGLNQPQHF. The CDR3 region has the DNA TGCGCCAGCAGCTTAGCCGGGCTCAATCAGCCCCAGCATTTT.

The chain is built from TRBV25-1 and TRBJ2-2; possible D gene TRBD2, 5 bases. The CDR3 loop spans 14 amino acids. Trimming left V 0 bases short and J 5 bases short, with 7 bases between. The germline V gene encodes CDR1 MGHDK and CDR2 SYGVNS. CDR3 DNA sequence: TGTGCCAGCAGTGAATACACTAGTACCGGGGAGCTGTTTTTT. Translating gives CASSEYTSTGELFF.

The genes are TRBV6-8 and TRBJ2-5; TRBD1 aligns across 9 bases. J was trimmed by 3 bases and V by 6 bases; bases with no gene match: 11. The CDR3 has 16 residues. The germline gives CDR1 MNHGY, CDR2 SAAAGT. The DNA of the CDR3 is TGTGCCAGCAGAGTAGACAGGGGGAGGCGTGAAGAGACCCAGTACTTC. It codes for CASRVDRGRREETQYF.

This clone was seen only once. At the DNA level, this CDR3 is encoded by other sequences in the same sample as well. The chain couples TRBV6-8 to TRBJ1-5, with D possibly TRBD1 on 5 matching bases. This CDR3 has 13 residues. The germline V and J ends were trimmed by 0 bases and 7 bases, with 7 bases remaining between them. Germline lookup yields CDR1 MNHGY and CDR2 SAAAGT. CDR3 nucleotides: TGTGCCAGCAGTTACTCGAGGGGCCAGCCCCAGCATTTT. Translating it yields CASSYSRGQPQHF.

This chain joins TRBV5-1 and TRBJ1-4; 7 bases are shared with TRBD1. The germline CDR1 and CDR2 sequences are SGHRS and YFSETQ. The CDR3 sequence is 15 residues long. V shed 0 bases and J 7 bases; nucleotides not matched to a gene: 6. CDR3 protein: CASSLELAGGEKLFF. The CDR3 nucleotides read TGCGCCAGCAGCTTGGAGTTGGCAGGGGGTGAAAAACTGTTTTTT.

V and J are TRBV6-8 and TRBJ2-7; TRBD2 agrees at 10 bases. Trimming at V came to 6 bases and at J to 2 bases, leaving 4 bases not matched to a gene. Germline V gene lookup returns CDR1 MNHGY and CDR2 SAAAGT. CDR3 length: 14 amino acids. The DNA for the CDR3 is TGTGCCAGCAGGGCCCTAGCGGGGGCCTACGAGCAGTACTTC. Amino acids: CASRALAGAYEQYF.

This chain connects TRBV11-3 to TRBJ1-6, with D possibly TRBD1 on 6 matching bases. V lost 3 bases to trimming and J lost 7 bases, with 10 bases between them. The germline gives CDR1 SGHNT, CDR2 YENEEA. The CDR3 runs 14 residues. CDR3: CASSFGQPNSPLHF. The CDR3 DNA sequence: TGTGCCAGCAGCTTTGGACAGCCCAATTCACCCCTCCACTTT.

The rearrangement links TRBV5-1 to TRBJ1-1, with TRBD1 matching over 8 bases. Per the germline V gene, CDR1 is SGHRS and CDR2 is YFSETQ. With 2 bases clipped from V and 4 bases from J, the junction kept 4 bases outside the gene matches. This CDR3 spans 14 amino acids. For the CDR3, the DNA is TGCGCCAGCAGCTTACAGGACAGGGCCACTGAAGCTTTCTTT. It translates to CASSLQDRATEAFF. The full variable domain, rest sourced from reference TRBV5-1 and TRBJ1-1, is KAGVTQTPRYLIKTRGQQVTLSCSPISGHRSVSWYQQTPGQGLQFLFEYFSETQRNKGNFPGRFSGRQFSNSRSEMNVSTLELGDSALYLCASSLQDRATEAFFGQGTRLTVV.